The 19 T cell receptor beta chains listed next were all sequenced from one sample in a study of blood T cell repertoires in COVID-19. Generated by immunoSEQ multiplex PCR, the TCRdb table keeps only in-frame clones and is missing some. The sample shows around 240,000 clones, about nine tenths of them seen only once. Source material: PBMCs or T cells enriched from blood (not recorded which). These receptors were collected from a human donor in a cohort exposed to, infected with or recovered from COVID-19 (not recorded which). The donor label of this sample is uncertain.

The CDR3 coding sequence is TGTGCCAGTAGTCTGGATGCAGGACAGCCCCAGCATTTT. It is translated as CASSLDAGQPQHF. The gene calls are TRBV19 and TRBJ1-5; no clear D gene. V lost 5 bases, J lost 7 bases, and 12 bases lay in between. The germline V gene has CDR1 LNHDA and CDR2 SQIVND (reference sequence). The CDR3 is made up of 13 amino acids.

This clone was observed a single time. The genes are TRBV12-3 or TRBV12-4 and TRBJ1-5; D is unclear. This CDR3 is 12 amino acids long. The ends were cut back, 4 bases at V and 6 bases at J, with 7 bases in the middle. The CDR3, as DNA: TGTGCCAGCAGTTCCCCATCTCAGCCCCAGCATTTT. Translated: CASSSPSQPQHF.

The DNA for the CDR3 is TGTGCCAGCAGCCAAGTCGACGGGGCGGGGGCCTCCGGGGGTGAGCAGTTCTTC. Translating gives CASSQVDGAGASGGEQFF. The chain uses TRBV4-2 and TRBJ2-1; D perhaps matches TRBD2 (7 bases). Germline V gives CDR1 LGHNA, CDR2 YNFKEQ. V lost 1 base to trimming and J lost 9 bases, with 25 bases between them. The CDR3 loop spans 18 amino acids.

V usage is TRBV6-5 and J usage is TRBJ1-1; D perhaps matches TRBD1 (6 bases). V gave up 4 bases and J gave up 7 bases, with 10 bases separating them. The CDR3 is made up of 12 amino acids. Looked up from germline, CDR1 is MNHEY and CDR2 is SVGAGI. The CDR3 DNA is TGTGCCAGCAGTTCCGGGACACTTGAAGCTTTCTTT. Translated, it gives CASSSGTLEAFF.

The chain combines TRBV5-4 with TRBJ2-1; 10 bases match TRBD1. In germline, CDR1 is SGHNT, CDR2 YYREEE (reference sequence). V lost 3 bases to trimming and J lost 5 bases; unmatched junction nucleotides: 5. The CDR3 has 15 amino acids. In DNA form, the CDR3 reads TGTGCCAGCAGCTCAACCGGGACAGGGGACAATGAGCAGTTCTTC. Protein: CASSSTGTGDNEQFF.

Here the CDR3 DNA reads TGTGCCAGCAGCTTGGTAACAGGGCCCCACGAGCAGTACTTC. As protein: CASSLVTGPHEQYF. The chain uses TRBV5-4 and TRBJ2-7, with D tentatively TRBD1 (6 bases). V lost 0 bases and J 5 bases, leaving 12 bases between the germline ends. This CDR3 has 14 amino acids. The germline V gene has CDR1 SGHNT and CDR2 YYREEE (reference sequence).

J is TRBJ1-1 and V is TRBV18; TRBD1 matches at 7 bases. Trimming removed 7 bases from V and 0 bases from J; junction bases left unmatched: 5. The germline V gene encodes CDR1 KGHSH and CDR2 LQKENI. This CDR3 contains 14 residues. CDR3 region: CASYSGGLNTEAFF. The CDR3 nucleotides read TGTGCCAGCTACTCAGGGGGACTGAACACTGAAGCTTTCTTT. The whole variable domain, remainder taken from reference TRBV18 and TRBJ1-1, is NAGVMQNPRHLVRRRGQEARLRCSPMKGHSHVYWYRQLPEEGLKFMVYLQKENIIDESGMPKERFSAEFPKEGPSILRIQQVVRGDSAAYFCASYSGGLNTEAFFGQGTRLTVV.

The genes are TRBV20-1 and TRBJ1-2; 10 bases agree with TRBD1. This CDR3 is 15 amino acids long. The germline V gene encodes CDR1 DFQATT and CDR2 SNEGSKA (reference sequence). The J segment lost 2 bases and the V segment lost 3 bases, leaving 6 bases of the junction unmatched. The CDR3 nucleotides read TGCAGTGCTAGTTCCCAGGGACAGGGGAACTATGGCTACACCTTC. This encodes CSASSQGQGNYGYTF.

The chain has TRBV4-1 and TRBJ2-3, with TRBD2 identical over 8 bases. Germline CDR1 MGHRA, CDR2 YSYEKL. V lost 4 bases and J lost 4; bases outside the gene matches: 7. The CDR3 spans 15 residues. The CDR3 sequence is CASSLGLAEADTQYF. CDR3 in DNA: TGCGCCAGCAGCCTCGGACTAGCCGAGGCAGATACGCAGTATTTT.

The chain has TRBV6-7 and TRBJ1-1; D might be TRBD1 (5 bases). TRBV6-7 is an ORF, and what it does is uncertain. The ends were cut back, 8 bases at V and 1 base at J, with 14 bases in the middle. The CDR3 runs 14 residues. CDR3 bases: TGTGCCAGCGGTCCGGGACTCCCGAACACTGAAGCTTTCTTT. Protein product: CASGPGLPNTEAFF.

V usage is TRBV7-9 and J usage is TRBJ2-3, with 7 bases that match TRBD2. The CDR3 length is 14 residues. With V trimmed by 4 bases and J by 5 bases, 6 bases remained unmatched. Per the germline V gene, CDR1 is SEHNR and CDR2 is FQNEAQ (reference sequence). The CDR3 is CASSSRTRGDTQYF. The DNA for the CDR3 is TGTGCCAGCAGCTCCCGGACTAGGGGAGATACGCAGTATTTT.

The rearrangement links TRBV7-8 to TRBJ1-5; D not resolved. Between the trimmed V and J ends, which lost 4 bases and 5 bases, there was a span of 12 bases. Germline V gives CDR1 SGHVS, CDR2 FQNEAQ. The CDR3 runs 14 residues. Here the CDR3 DNA reads TGTGCCAGCAGCTCCTGGACTAATTATCAGCCCCAGCATTTT. This translates into CASSSWTNYQPQHF.

V is TRBV7-9 and J is TRBJ1-1; TRBD1 agrees at 8 bases. Germline values: CDR1 SEHNR, CDR2 FQNEAQ (reference sequence). CDR3 length: 13 residues. J gave up 11 bases and V 4 bases, and 9 bases lay outside the gene matches. CDR3 nucleotides: TGTGCCAGCAGCTACACCCGGACAGGGTCGGCTTTCTTT. Protein: CASSYTRTGSAFF.

This chain joins TRBV27 and TRBJ2-7; weak D call: TRBD1 (5 bases). CDR1 is MNHEY, CDR2 SMNVEV, per germline (reference sequence). The CDR3 consists of 14 residues. Trimming removed 8 bases from V and 5 bases from J, with 19 bases in between. CDR3 sequence: CASPRFRVKNEQYF. The CDR3 coding sequence is TGTGCCAGCCCCAGGTTCAGGGTTAAAAACGAGCAGTACTTC.

This clone was picked up a small number of times. V gene TRBV7-9 combines with J gene TRBJ2-7; possibly TRBD2 for D (6 bases). Between the trimmed V and J ends, which lost 10 bases and 3 bases, there was a span of 16 bases. CDR1 is SEHNR and CDR2 is FQNEAQ in the germline V gene (reference sequence). The CDR3 sequence is 13 residues long. The CDR3 loop reads CAIWGGSVYEQYF. The CDR3 region has the DNA TGTGCCATCTGGGGAGGATCAGTCTACGAGCAGTACTTC.

The genes are TRBV2 and TRBJ1-5; D not resolved. The germline gives CDR1 SNHLY, CDR2 FYNNEI. V lost 3 bases to trimming and J lost 4 bases, with 10 bases between them. The CDR3 spans 14 residues. The DNA for the CDR3 is TGTGCCAGCAGTGACGGCCGGACTAATCAGCCCCAGCATTTT. It translates to CASSDGRTNQPQHF.

This chain joins TRBV27 and TRBJ2-7; 7 nucleotides line up with TRBD2. This CDR3 comprises 14 residues. The germline V gene has CDR1 MNHEY and CDR2 SMNVEV (reference sequence). Trimming took 2 bases from V and 3 from J; bases not matched to a gene: 4. The CDR3 nucleotides read TGTGCCAGCAGTTTACGGGGGGTTGGCTACGAGCAGTACTTC. It yields the protein CASSLRGVGYEQYF.

This clone turned up a few times. CDR3 loop: CARTGNGYTF. CDR3 coding DNA: TGTGCCAGGACAGGGAATGGCTACACCTTC. The chain recombines TRBV2 with TRBJ1-2; TRBD1 aligns across 7 bases. The J segment lost 6 bases and the V segment lost 9 bases, leaving 1 base of the junction unmatched. Germline V gene data show CDR1 as SNHLY and CDR2 as FYNNEI. There are 10 residues in the CDR3. The full variable domain, its missing parts supplied by reference TRBV2 and TRBJ1-2, is EPEVTQTPSHQVTQMGQEVILRCVPISNHLYFYWYRQILGQKVEFLVSFYNNEISEKSEIFDDQFSVERPDGSNFTLKIRSTKLEDSAMYFCARTGNGYTFGSGTRLTVV.

The chain joins TRBV14 to TRBJ2-7; 10 bases align to TRBD2. Germline V gene lookup returns CDR1 SGHDN and CDR2 FVKESK. The CDR3 is 16 residues long. V shed 4 bases, J shed 2 bases, and the junction held 8 bases outside the gene matches. The CDR3 reads CASSRIGLAETYEQYF. CDR3 nucleotides: TGTGCCAGCAGCCGAATAGGACTAGCGGAAACCTACGAGCAGTACTTC.